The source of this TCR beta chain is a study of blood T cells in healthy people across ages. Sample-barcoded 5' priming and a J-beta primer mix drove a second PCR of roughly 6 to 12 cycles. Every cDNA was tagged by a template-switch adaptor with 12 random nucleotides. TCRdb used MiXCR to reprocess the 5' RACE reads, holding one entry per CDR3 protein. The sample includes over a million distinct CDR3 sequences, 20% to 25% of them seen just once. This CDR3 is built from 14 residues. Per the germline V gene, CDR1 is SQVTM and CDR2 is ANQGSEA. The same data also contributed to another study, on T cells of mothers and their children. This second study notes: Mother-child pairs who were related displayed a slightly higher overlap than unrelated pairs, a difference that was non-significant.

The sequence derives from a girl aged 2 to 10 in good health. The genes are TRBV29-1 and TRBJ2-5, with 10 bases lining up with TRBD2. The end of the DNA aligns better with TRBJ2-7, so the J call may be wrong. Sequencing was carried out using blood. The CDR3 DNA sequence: TGCAGCGTTGAACTAGCGGGAGAAACCTACGAGCAGTACTTC. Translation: CSVELAGETYEQYF.